This is a list of T cell receptor beta chains from one sample in a study of post-analysis software for immune sequencing data. TCRdb re-derived calls from the PCR reads in MiXCR, one entry per CDR3 protein. The sample holds about 770,000 distinct CDR3 sequences, about half seen once. The sample comprised blood. The receptors here all came from a girl between 5 and 17 years old with multiple sclerosis. Each CDR3 is given with its conserved first and last residue. D genes are given only for firm matches. Only part of the rows carry a size: once, few, many, or a class if the clone is expanded.

j_call v_call d_call clone_size cdr3_aa cdr3_nt
TRBJ2-1 TRBV5-5 TRBD2 . CASSLREGLNEQFF TGTGCCAGCAGCTTGCGGGAGGGCCTCAATGAGCAGTTCTTC
TRBJ2-3 TRBV4-2 . few CASSHPSAGSDTQYF TGTGCCAGCAGCCATCCCTCCGCGGGATCAGATACGCAGTATTTT
TRBJ2-1 TRBV29-1 . few CSVEADIRYNEQFF TGCAGCGTTGAGGCGGACATCAGATACAATGAGCAGTTCTTC
TRBJ2-7 TRBV7-9 . . CASSSSREGLTYEQYF TGTGCCAGCAGCTCCTCCCGCGAGGGCCTGACTTACGAGCAGTACTTC
TRBJ2-7 TRBV20-1 TRBD2 few CSARSSGRPQYF TGCAGTGCTAGATCTAGCGGGAGGCCCCAGTACTTC
TRBJ2-7 TRBV10-3 TRBD1 few CATLGQGENDEQYF TGTGCCACGCTCGGACAGGGGGAGAACGACGAGCAGTACTTC
TRBJ2-5 TRBV20-1 . . CSAGDGAGMAETQYF TGCAGTGCTGGGGATGGGGCAGGAATGGCAGAGACCCAGTACTTC
TRBJ2-3 TRBV6-2/TRBV6-3 . . CASGIGGSTDTQYF TGTGCCAGCGGGATCGGCGGATCCACAGATACGCAGTATTTT
TRBJ1-2 TRBV12-3/TRBV12-4 TRBD1 . CASSLRQGAGNYGYTF TGTGCCAGCAGCCTTAGGCAGGGGGCGGGTAACTATGGCTACACCTTC
TRBJ2-5 TRBV3-1 TRBD2 . CASSQSASGQETQYF TGTGCCAGCAGCCAATCGGCTAGCGGACAAGAGACCCAGTACTTC
TRBJ2-3 TRBV20-1 . . CSASPFSGGTQYF TGCAGTGCTAGCCCCTTCTCTGGGGGTACGCAGTATTTT
TRBJ2-3 TRBV12-3/TRBV12-4 TRBD2 many CASRPGLAVSTDTQYF TGTGCCAGCAGACCCGGACTAGCGGTTAGCACAGATACGCAGTATTTT
TRBJ2-1 TRBV11-3 TRBD2 . CASSLVSGSLEQFF TGTGCCAGCAGCTTAGTTAGCGGGAGTCTTGAGCAGTTCTTC
TRBJ2-3 TRBV7-2 TRBD2 few CASSLGPPAGGPGGPDTQYF TGTGCCAGCAGCTTAGGTCCCCCAGCGGGAGGGCCCGGGGGCCCAGATACGCAGTATTTT
TRBJ2-3 TRBV7-9 TRBD2 few CASSHPGLPGTDTQYF TGTGCCAGCAGCCACCCGGGACTACCTGGCACAGATACGCAGTATTTT
TRBJ2-5 TRBV29-1 . . CSVEMSGHYEQCF TGCAGCGTTGAAATGAGTGGGCATTACGAGCAGTGCTTC
TRBJ2-2 TRBV20-1 . . CSARTLGTGELFF TGCAGTGCTAGAACCCTCGGCACCGGGGAGCTGTTTTTT
TRBJ2-7 TRBV20-1 TRBD1 few CSARPSATGDEQYF TGCAGTGCTAGACCCTCCGCGACAGGGGACGAGCAGTACTTC
TRBJ2-1 TRBV27 . . CASSLMGGGGEQFF TGTGCCAGCAGTTTGATGGGCGGTGGGGGGGAGCAGTTCTTC
TRBJ2-1 TRBV12-3/TRBV12-4 . few CASSLGGPHNEQFF TGTGCCAGCAGTTTAGGGGGTCCTCACAATGAGCAGTTCTTC
TRBJ1-2 TRBV12-3/TRBV12-4 . . CASSPGQRPGGYTF TGTGCCAGCAGCCCGGGCCAACGACCGGGTGGCTACACCTTC
TRBJ2-7 TRBV6-5 . . CASSYSGTQYEQYF TGTGCCAGCAGTTACTCCGGGACACAGTACGAGCAGTACTTC
TRBJ2-1 TRBV7-8 . few CASSLFAEANNEQFF TGTGCCAGCAGCTTATTCGCGGAGGCTAATAATGAGCAGTTCTTC
TRBJ1-2 TRBV25-1 . few CASSPPTVNYGYTF TGTGCCAGCAGTCCCCCTACAGTTAACTATGGCTACACCTTC
TRBJ2-1 TRBV29-1 TRBD2 . CSLGTSGSNEQFF TGCAGCTTAGGGACTAGCGGAAGCAATGAGCAGTTCTTC
TRBJ2-5 TRBV20-1 TRBD2 . CSARDSGQAGLQETQYF TGCAGTGCTAGAGATTCGGGGCAAGCGGGGCTACAAGAGACCCAGTACTTC
TRBJ2-1 TRBV2 . . CASSLQVAPYNEQFF TGTGCCAGCAGTTTACAGGTCGCCCCCTACAATGAGCAGTTCTTC